This T cell receptor beta chain appears in the sequencing data of a study of Ad26.COV2.S vaccination and SARS-CoV-2 variants. Study-wide context: Dosing was one shot or two shots 56 days apart.

Study-wide findings and caveats: Those who received vaccine or placebo ended up with similar non-spike TCR breadth. Total T cell responses were possibly underestimated by TCR breadth and depth analyses.

This CDR3 comprises 15 residues. The germline gives CDR1 SGHNT, CDR2 YENEEA. V gave up 5 bases and J gave up 2 bases; unmatched junction bases: 4. Regarding this clone: Its cognate antigen is unknown. Other DNA sequences within the sample encode an identical CDR3.

Specified treatment: about 20 received Ad26.COV2.S at low or high dose, single or two shots; several received placebo; per-sample allocation not given. Specimens were obtained on day 63 following the first vaccine or placebo injection. A Boston donor was an adult aged 18-55 years. Libraries were prepared by immunoSEQ multiplex PCR; TCRdb keeps only in-frame clonotypes and omits some of them. The sample shows a few hundred thousand clones, roughly 84% of them seen only once. The receptor comes from a person aged 18-65 years who received the Ad26.COV2.S COVID-19 vaccine or a placebo. The chain carries TRBV11-3 and TRBJ2-2; 8 nucleotides align to TRBD1. The sequencing here drew on peripheral blood, taken in a trial of Ad26.COV2.S vaccine versus placebo. The CDR3 DNA reads TGTGCCAGCAGCCCCGGACAGGGCAACACCGGGGAGCTGTTTTTT. It encodes CASSPGQGNTGELFF. The full variable domain, rest sourced from reference TRBV11-3 and TRBJ2-2, is EAGVVQSPRYKIIEKKQPVAFWCNPISGHNTLYWYLQNLGQGPELLIRYENEEAVDDSQLPKDRFSAERLKGVDSTLKIQPAELGDSAVYLCASSPGQGNTGELFFGEGSRLTVL.